The 14 T cell receptor beta chains below come from one sample, sequenced in a study of early stage breast cancer tumors. Sequencing was performed with immunoSEQ multiplex PCR; in TCRdb, only in-frame clones are kept and a portion is missing. This table holds tens of thousands of clones, over 80% found once. Material: blood. The receptors were sampled from a person aged 65 to 79 with breast cancer.

This chain uses TRBV5-1 with TRBJ2-3, with 9 bases fitting TRBD1. Unmatched junction bases numbered 10, after V lost 4 bases and J lost 4 bases. This CDR3 is built from 16 residues. The germline gives CDR1 SGHRS, CDR2 YFSETQ. The chain's CDR3 is CASSREDRGGADTQYF. The CDR3 coding sequence is TGCGCCAGCAGCCGAGAGGACAGGGGAGGCGCAGATACGCAGTATTTT.

This chain uses TRBV7-2 with TRBJ2-5; 9 bases line up with TRBD2. The CDR3 runs to 16 residues. Trimming at V came to 7 bases and at J to 4 bases, leaving 13 bases not matched to a gene. Looked up from germline, CDR1 is SGHTA and CDR2 is FQGNSA. DNA of the CDR3: TGTGCCAGCATTTCGACTAGCGGCTACCAACTAGAGACCCAGTACTTC. Translated, it gives CASISTSGYQLETQYF.

Points on this clone: The same CDR3 can be traced to other DNA sequences in this sample. The chain recombines TRBV10-2 with TRBJ1-4; the D gene is possibly TRBD1 (5 bases). Trimming left V 2 bases short and J 1 base short, with 5 bases between. Germline-derived CDR1 and CDR2 are WSHSY and SAAADI. The CDR3 totals 14 residues. CDR3 nucleotides: TGCGCCAGCAGTGAGGACAGAACTAATGAAAAACTGTTTTTT. Translating gives CASSEDRTNEKLFF.

In DNA, the CDR3 is TGTGCCAGCAGCCCCCCGGGGAGACTAGGAGGGGAGCTGTTTTTT. Translating gives CASSPPGRLGGELFF. This sequence joins TRBV7-8 and TRBJ2-2, with D perhaps matching TRBD2 (6 bases). The V end lost 5 bases, the J end lost 8 bases, and 18 bases lay between the germline ends. The germline CDR1 and CDR2 sequences are SGHVS and FQNEAQ. The CDR3 is made up of 15 amino acids.

J is TRBJ2-2 and V is TRBV9; the D gene is possibly TRBD1 (5 bases). Trimming cost V 0 bases and J 1 base, with 7 bases left between them. Germline V CDR1 and CDR2: SGDLS, YYNGEE. This CDR3 region has 15 residues. The CDR3 loop is CASSVGGGNTGELFF. CDR3 DNA: TGTGCCAGCAGCGTAGGGGGCGGGAACACCGGGGAGCTGTTTTTT.

The chain is built from TRBV15 and TRBJ1-1, with D possibly being TRBD1 (5 bases). The V end lost 3 bases, the J end lost 2 bases, and 13 bases lay between the germline ends. Germline assignment: CDR1 LNHNV and CDR2 YYDKDF (reference sequence). CDR3 length equals 15 residues. CDR3 DNA sequence: TGTGCCACCAGCAGCCCTGACAGATTAAACACTGAAGCTTTCTTT. It specifies CATSSPDRLNTEAFF. The complete variable domain, with remaining parts taken from reference TRBV15 and TRBJ1-1, reads DAMVIQNPRYQVTQFGKPVTLSCSQTLNHNVMYWYQQKSSQAPKLLFHYYDKDFNNEADTPDNFQSRRPNTSFCFLDIRSPGLGDTAMYLCATSSPDRLNTEAFFGQGTRLTVV.

The chain recombines TRBV4-1 with TRBJ2-7, with 7 bases matching TRBD1. Germline V gives CDR1 MGHRA, CDR2 YSYEKL. The CDR3 has 14 residues. With V trimmed by 4 bases and J by 1 base, 4 bases remained unmatched. CDR3 nucleotides: TGCGCCAGCAGCCGGGCACAGGGGTCCTACGAGCAGTACTTC. This gives the protein CASSRAQGSYEQYF.

The chain has TRBV5-1 and TRBJ2-5; 7 positions agree with TRBD1. The V gene end was trimmed by 3 bases and the J gene end by 3 bases; junction bases not matched to a gene: 2. The CDR3 has 13 residues. Germline V CDR1 and CDR2: SGHRS, YFSETQ. The CDR3 nucleotides are TGCGCCAGCAGCTGGGACAGAGAAGAGACCCAGTACTTC. Translating gives CASSWDREETQYF. Combining the CDR3 with reference TRBV5-1 and TRBJ2-5 gives the whole variable domain KAGVTQTPRYLIKTRGQQVTLSCSPISGHRSVSWYQQTPGQGLQFLFEYFSETQRNKGNFPGRFSGRQFSNSRSEMNVSTLELGDSALYLCASSWDREETQYFGPGTRLLVL.

The DNA for the CDR3 is TGTGCCTGGACTAGCGGGGAAGAGACCCAGTACTTC. It encodes CAWTSGEETQYF. The J gene is TRBJ2-5, the V gene TRBV30, with 9 bases fitting TRBD2. V trimming: 4 bases; J trimming: 3 bases; junction bases outside the gene matches: 0. In germline, CDR1 is GTSNPN, CDR2 SVGIG (reference sequence). CDR3 length: 12 residues. Full variable domain (outside the CDR3, taken from reference TRBV30 and TRBJ2-5): SQTIHQWPATLVQPVGSPLSLECTVEGTSNPNLYWYRQAAGRGLQLLFYSVGIGQISSEVPQNLSASRPQDRQFILSSKKLLLSDSGFYLCAWTSGEETQYFGPGTRLLVL.

This chain joins TRBV29-1 and TRBJ1-1; 7 nucleotides agree with TRBD1. Germline-derived CDR1 and CDR2 are SQVTM and ANQGSEA. J gave up 4 bases and V 4 bases, and 15 bases lay outside the gene matches. The CDR3 loop spans 16 amino acids. The CDR3 reads CSVADMTGRGVTEAFF. CDR3 nucleotides: TGCAGCGTTGCCGATATGACAGGGCGCGGGGTCACTGAAGCTTTCTTT.

This chain joins TRBV5-4 and TRBJ2-3; D unresolved. Trimming took off 4 bases at V and 6 bases at J, with 21 bases between the two ends. Germline V gene data show CDR1 as SGHNT and CDR2 as YYREEE (reference sequence). The CDR3 spans 16 residues. CDR3 protein: CASSLENSRPGDTQYF. CDR3 coding DNA: TGTGCCAGCAGCCTGGAGAACTCTAGGCCCGGGGATACGCAGTATTTT.

The V call is TRBV19, the J call TRBJ2-1, with 12 bases that match TRBD2. The CDR3 is made up of 14 amino acids. From germline, CDR1 is LNHDA and CDR2 SQIVND (reference sequence). J was trimmed by 8 bases and V by 5 bases; bases with no gene match: 4. In DNA, the CDR3 is TGTGCCAGTAGTCGACGACTAGCGGGAGATGAGCAGTTCTTC. Its protein is CASSRRLAGDEQFF.

The V gene is TRBV7-3, the J gene TRBJ1-5; D might be TRBD1 (5 bases). Germline CDR1 and CDR2: SGHTA and FQGTGA. The CDR3 contains 13 residues. Trimming took off 5 bases at V and 4 bases at J, with 9 bases between the two ends. DNA of the CDR3: TGTGCCAGCAGCATAGACAGAAATCAGCCCCAGCATTTT. Translated, it gives CASSIDRNQPQHF.

This sequence joins TRBV9 and TRBJ2-2, with 9 bases that match TRBD1. The CDR3 loop spans 17 amino acids. The germline V gene has CDR1 SGDLS and CDR2 YYNGEE. J gave up 3 bases and V 0 bases, and 6 bases lay outside the gene matches. The CDR3 spells CASSVEVGQGDTGELFF. For the CDR3, the DNA is TGTGCCAGCAGCGTAGAGGTGGGACAGGGCGACACCGGGGAGCTGTTTTTT. The full variable domain, with the rest looked up from reference TRBV9 and TRBJ2-2, is DSGVTQTPKHLITATGQRVTLRCSPRSGDLSVYWYQQSLDQGLQFLIQYYNGEERAKGNILERFSAQQFPDLHSELNLSSLELGDSALYFCASSVEVGQGDTGELFFGEGSRLTVL.